This TCR beta chain was obtained from a study of blood T cell repertoires in COVID-19. About the study: The samples span acute and convalescent COVID-19 from the United States, Italy and Spain. Sources were T cells, B-cell-depleted T cells, or PBMCs; the material itself was cDNA or gDNA.

Sequenced by immunoSEQ multiplex PCR; TCRdb stores in-frame clones only, minus some. The sample comprises hundreds of thousands of clones, 87% of which are singletons, and approximately 1.5% rests with the top ten. Per the germline V gene, CDR1 is MNHNY and CDR2 is SVGAGI (reference sequence). CDR3 length: 14 residues. J was trimmed by 4 bases and V by 2 bases; bases with no gene match: 2. This rearrangement joins TRBV6-6 to TRBJ1-3; 7 bases map to TRBD1. Source material: peripheral blood. This sequence was found in a middle-aged woman who had recovered from COVID-19. The CDR3 nucleotides are TGTGCCAGCAGTTACACAGGGGACGGAAACACCATATATTTT. Amino acid sequence: CASSYTGDGNTIYF.